Below are 18 T cell receptor beta chains sequenced from a single sample in a study of blood T cell repertoires in COVID-19. The protocol was immunoSEQ multiplex PCR, while the TCRdb copy is restricted to in-frame clones and leaves out a portion. The sample carries approximately 310,000 clones, under 90% recorded once. The sequenced sample was PBMCs or T cells enriched from blood (not recorded which). The receptors were sampled from a man in his sixties who had recovered from COVID-19.

The chain couples TRBV9 to TRBJ2-2, with 7 positions matching TRBD2. The CDR3 spans 15 residues. Germline assignment: CDR1 SGDLS and CDR2 YYNGEE. V dropped 1 base and J dropped 4; count of bases not matched to a gene: 4. Here the CDR3 DNA reads TGTGCCAGCAGCGTATCGGGACTAAGCACCGGGGAGCTGTTTTTT. Amino acids: CASSVSGLSTGELFF. Supplemented by reference TRBV9 and TRBJ2-2, the full variable domain reads DSGVTQTPKHLITATGQRVTLRCSPRSGDLSVYWYQQSLDQGLQFLIQYYNGEERAKGNILERFSAQQFPDLHSELNLSSLELGDSALYFCASSVSGLSTGELFFGEGSRLTVL.

The V gene is TRBV5-1, the J gene TRBJ2-7, with a tentative D call TRBD1 (6 bases). The CDR3 spans 15 residues. The V end was cut by 3 bases, the J end by 5 bases, with 18 bases between. Germline CDR1 and CDR2: SGHRS and YFSETQ. The CDR3: CASSSTLQGLNEQYF. The CDR3 DNA reads as TGCGCCAGCAGCTCTACCTTGCAGGGGTTGAACGAGCAGTACTTC.

V gene TRBV18 combines with J gene TRBJ1-2; 7 bases are a match to TRBD1. The V and J ends lost 2 bases and 7 bases, in that order; junction bases with no gene match: 13. The CDR3 runs 16 residues. Looked up from germline, CDR1 is KGHSH and CDR2 is LQKENI. Here the CDR3 reads CASSPSYNRGDGGYTF. The DNA for the CDR3 is TGTGCCAGCTCACCATCCTATAACAGGGGTGACGGTGGCTACACCTTC.

The rearrangement links TRBV28 to TRBJ2-7; 9 bases match TRBD1. V lost 4 bases, J lost 5 bases, and 9 bases stayed unmatched. The length of the CDR3 is 15 residues. CDR1 is MDHEN, CDR2 SYDVKM, per germline. Here the CDR3 reads CASSSRDRVIHEQYF. The DNA for the CDR3 is TGTGCCAGCAGTTCCCGGGACAGGGTCATCCACGAGCAGTACTTC.

The chain links TRBV24-1 to TRBJ1-4; D not certain. The CDR3 is 15 residues long. Germline loops: CDR1 KGHDR, CDR2 SFDVKD. V was clipped by 1 base and J by 4 bases, with 9 bases between them. CDR3 sequence (DNA): TGTGCCACCAGTGATTTTCGAGAGTATAATGAAAAACTGTTTTTT. Translating gives CATSDFREYNEKLFF.

This chain joins TRBV28 and TRBJ2-1; the D is unclear. The germline V gene has CDR1 MDHEN and CDR2 SYDVKM. Trimming shortened V by 4 bases and J by 7 bases, and 2 bases separated the two germline ends. The CDR3 has 10 residues. CDR3 residues: CASSSNEQFF. CDR3 DNA: TGTGCCAGCAGTTCAAATGAGCAGTTCTTC.

The V call is TRBV6-5, the J call TRBJ1-2, with a possible D match to TRBD1 (6 bases). There are 13 residues in the CDR3. Germline V gene data show CDR1 as MNHEY and CDR2 as SVGAGI. The V end lost 6 bases, the J end lost 4 bases, and 12 bases lay between the germline ends. CDR3 in amino acids: CASRTNRVYGYTF. As DNA, the CDR3 is TGTGCCAGCAGGACAAACAGGGTCTATGGCTACACCTTC.

J is TRBJ2-5 and V is TRBV5-4; 7 nucleotides align to TRBD1. J gave up 0 bases and V 4 bases, and 3 bases lay outside the gene matches. The CDR3 consists of 14 residues. In germline, CDR1 is SGHNT, CDR2 YYREEE (reference sequence). The CDR3 region is CASSRRGYQETQYF. For the CDR3, the DNA is TGTGCCAGCAGCCGCAGGGGGTACCAAGAGACCCAGTACTTC.

The chain is built from TRBV28 and TRBJ2-5; 9 nucleotides line up with TRBD1. Germline CDR1 and CDR2: MDHEN and SYDVKM. This CDR3 has 15 amino acids. J was trimmed by 4 bases and V by 6 bases; bases with no gene match: 9. CDR3 sequence (DNA): TGTGCCAGCAGGCTGCCGGGACAGGGAGGAGAGACCCAGTACTTC. It specifies CASRLPGQGGETQYF.

The gene calls are TRBV11-2 and TRBJ2-5, with D possibly TRBD2 on 5 matching bases. V lost 3 bases and J 5 bases, leaving 16 bases between the germline ends. The germline V gene has CDR1 SGHAT and CDR2 FQNNGV. The length of the CDR3 is 15 residues. CDR3 nucleotides: TGTGCCAGCAGCTTCGAGGGATTAGGCAAGGAGACCCAGTACTTC. This gives the protein CASSFEGLGKETQYF.

V is TRBV4-3 and J is TRBJ1-1, with 7 bases aligning to TRBD1. Unmatched junction bases numbered 7, after V lost 0 bases and J lost 0 bases. The CDR3 length is 17 residues. The V gene's germline CDR1 is LGHNA and CDR2 YSLEER. DNA of the CDR3: TGCGCCAGCAGCCAAGAACGACAGGGTAACATGAACACTGAAGCTTTCTTT. Translation gives CASSQERQGNMNTEAFF.

This chain connects TRBV5-1 to TRBJ1-1, with 10 nucleotides matching TRBD1. Germline V gene sequence: CDR1 SGHRS, CDR2 YFSETQ. V lost 4 bases, J lost 0 bases, and 3 bases stayed unmatched. There are 15 residues in the CDR3. The CDR3 coding sequence is TGCGCCAGCAGCATCGGGACAGGGGTGAACACTGAAGCTTTCTTT. This translates into CASSIGTGVNTEAFF.

The chain has TRBV6-5 and TRBJ2-7, with D possibly matching TRBD1 (5 bases). CDR3 length: 12 amino acids. Germline CDR1 reads MNHEY; CDR2 reads SVGAGI. Trimming left V 5 bases short and J 7 bases short, with 12 bases between. Here the CDR3 DNA reads TGTGCCAGCAGTAGGGGTTTGGGGGAGCAGTACTTC. Translating gives CASSRGLGEQYF.

J is TRBJ1-5 and V is TRBV18; 8 positions match TRBD1. V gave up 4 bases and J gave up 9 bases; unmatched junction bases: 8. Germline CDR1 KGHSH, CDR2 LQKENI. The CDR3 length is 14 residues. The DNA of the CDR3 is TGTGCCAGCTCACGACAGGGGCAAAATGGGCCCCAGCATTTT. Translated: CASSRQGQNGPQHF.

The V and J genes are TRBV11-2 and TRBJ1-5, with 8 bases matching TRBD1. V was pared by 5 bases and J by 5 bases, with 5 bases of the junction left unmatched. CDR3 length: 14 residues. Germline values: CDR1 SGHAT, CDR2 FQNNGV. CDR3 sequence reads: CASSPGGRDQPQHF. In nucleotides, the CDR3 is TGTGCCAGCAGCCCAGGGGGCAGAGATCAGCCCCAGCATTTT.

The chain has TRBV6-1 and TRBJ2-7, with TRBD2 matching 8 bases. CDR3 length: 18 amino acids. CDR1 is MNHNS, CDR2 SASEGT, per germline. The V segment lost 1 base and the J segment 3 bases; nucleotides outside the gene matches: 14. CDR3 nucleotides: TGTGCCAGCAGTGAAGTACTAGCGGCTCATCCCGCGGGCTACGAGCAGTACTTC. This codes for CASSEVLAAHPAGYEQYF.

This chain connects TRBV5-1 to TRBJ2-2; TRBD1 agrees at 7 bases. J was trimmed by 2 bases and V by 2 bases; bases with no gene match: 3. Germline CDR1 SGHRS, CDR2 YFSETQ. The CDR3 is 15 amino acids. CDR3 coding DNA: TGCGCCAGCAGCTTCGTAGGGGGCAACACCGGGGAGCTGTTTTTT. This gives the protein CASSFVGGNTGELFF.

This chain uses TRBV5-4 with TRBJ2-7, with D perhaps matching TRBD2 (5 bases). CDR3 length equals 15 residues. V lost 8 bases to trimming and J lost 4 bases, with 22 bases between them. Per germline, CDR1 SGHNT and CDR2 YYREEE (reference sequence). The CDR3 DNA reads TGTGCCAGTCAAGCAGTGCCGGGGAGAGGGTACGAGCAGTACTTC. Its translation is CASQAVPGRGYEQYF.